Each of the 21 T cell receptor beta chains below was sequenced from the same sample in a study of shared clonotypes between healthy human individuals. Sequencing used immunoSEQ multiplex PCR; TCRdb keeps in-frame clones, though not all of them. The sample includes roughly 2.4 million clones, 95% of them seen just once. Sequenced: naive CD4+ T cells sorted from blood. Subset given: CD45RA+ positively selected. The origin of the receptors is a man in his late teens or twenties in good health.

Remarks on this clone: It is unclear where the CDR3 begins or ends on the DNA, so no DNA is shown, and the CDR3 is as TCRdb lists it. The rearrangement links TRBV21-1 to TRBJ1-1; the D call of TRBD1 is as the table states it, not checked on the DNA. TRBV21-1 is a pseudogene locus. The CDR3 has 15 residues if both end residues are counted. CDR3 amino acids: CASSKEVGQGTKAFF.

The chain uses TRBV27 and TRBJ2-5; no reliable D call. V was clipped by 7 bases and J by 1 base, with 10 bases between them. There are 13 residues in the CDR3. Per the germline V gene, CDR1 is MNHEY and CDR2 is SMNVEV (reference sequence). CDR3 residues: CASKVTGQETQYF. The CDR3 DNA is TGTGCCAGCAAAGTTACGGGCCAAGAGACCCAGTACTTC.

The V call is TRBV19, the J call TRBJ1-5, with 7 bases identical to TRBD1. This CDR3 is built from 17 residues. Germline V gene lookup returns CDR1 LNHDA and CDR2 SQIVND (reference sequence). With V trimmed by 0 bases and J by 4 bases, 9 bases remained unmatched. In DNA form, the CDR3 reads TGTGCCAGTAGTATAGATTTGTACAGGGGTTGGAATCAGCCCCAGCATTTT. This sequence encodes CASSIDLYRGWNQPQHF.

This chain uses TRBV28 with TRBJ1-4; 7 bases map to TRBD1. After removal of 6 bases from V and 0 bases from J, the junction contained 7 bases not matched to a gene. The CDR3 runs 16 residues. The germline gives CDR1 MDHEN, CDR2 SYDVKM. The CDR3 reads CASRPQGGPTNEKLFF. CDR3 coding DNA: TGTGCCAGCAGACCCCAGGGGGGCCCAACTAATGAAAAACTGTTTTTT. Combining the CDR3 with reference TRBV28 and TRBJ1-4 gives the whole variable domain DVKVTQSSRYLVKRTGEKVFLECVQDMDHENMFWYRQDPGLGLRLIYFSYDVKMKEKGDIPEGYSVSREKKERFSLILESASTNQTSMYLCASRPQGGPTNEKLFFGSGTQLSVL.

The chain couples TRBV15 to TRBJ2-7; D is uncertain. The CDR3 consists of 14 residues. Trimming took off 0 bases at V and 3 bases at J, with 9 bases between the two ends. CDR1 and CDR2 from the germline V gene are LNHNV and YYDKDF (reference sequence). CDR3 in DNA: TGTGCCACCAGCAGAGAGTGGGCCGTCTACGAGCAGTACTTC. It codes for CATSREWAVYEQYF.

Comment on this clone: Germline is not matched at one junction end, which may reflect a read error. This chain connects TRBV18 to TRBJ2-1; 13 positions match TRBD2. The CDR3 is 15 amino acids. Germline-derived CDR1 and CDR2 are KGHSH and LQKENI. The DNA for the CDR3 is TGTGCCAGCTCACCACGCCCTTGGACTAGCGGGAGTCAAGTCTTC. Amino acids: CASSPRPWTSGSQVF.

Regarding this clone: Within the sample, other DNA sequences also encode this same CDR3. The V and J genes are TRBV18 and TRBJ2-7; 10 nucleotides line up with TRBD1. In germline, CDR1 is KGHSH, CDR2 LQKENI. After removal of 6 bases from V and 2 bases from J, the junction contained 4 bases not matched to a gene. The CDR3 extends over 14 amino acids. CDR3 nucleotide sequence: TGTGCCAGCTCGCCCGGGACAGGGGCCTACGAGCAGTACTTC. This codes for CASSPGTGAYEQYF.

As regards this clone: This same CDR3 is encoded by further DNA sequences in the sample. The rearrangement uses TRBV4-1 and TRBJ2-7, with D unresolved. The CDR3 extends over 13 amino acids. Germline V CDR1 and CDR2: MGHRA, YSYEKL. V was clipped by 0 bases and J by 4 bases, with 7 bases between them. The CDR3 reads CASSQDGLYEQYF. DNA of the CDR3: TGCGCCAGCAGCCAAGATGGGTTGTACGAGCAGTACTTC.

V and J are TRBV6-5 and TRBJ1-2; TRBD1 aligns across 7 bases. The CDR3 covers 14 residues. The J segment lost 4 bases and the V segment lost 6 bases, leaving 8 bases of the junction unmatched. Looked up from germline, CDR1 is MNHEY and CDR2 is SVGAGI. The CDR3 region is CASSGDSTLYGYTF. The CDR3 region has the DNA TGTGCCAGCAGCGGGGACAGTACACTCTATGGCTACACCTTC.

This chain joins TRBV6-5 and TRBJ1-5; unclear D gene. The CDR3 consists of 15 residues. Looked up from germline, CDR1 is MNHEY and CDR2 is SVGAGI. Trimming left V 6 bases short and J 2 bases short, with 14 bases between. The CDR3 nucleotides are TGTGCCAGCAGACCCGGGAGTTTGGGCAATCAGCCCCAGCATTTT. This translates into CASRPGSLGNQPQHF.

The rearrangement uses TRBV4-3 and TRBJ2-7, with D possibly matching TRBD1 (7 bases). The CDR3 is 19 amino acids. Per germline, CDR1 LGHNA and CDR2 YSLEER. The germline V and J ends were trimmed by 0 bases and 2 bases, with 23 bases remaining between them. CDR3 DNA: TGCGCCAGCAGCCAAGATCTACCGACAGGGAGGTTCTTCGCCTACGAGCAGTACTTC. This translates into CASSQDLPTGRFFAYEQYF.

The rearrangement uses TRBV11-2 and TRBJ1-2; D uncertain. Germline CDR1 and CDR2: SGHAT and FQNNGV. V was shortened by 5 bases and J by 8 bases, with 15 bases between the two germline ends. This CDR3 has 13 residues. The CDR3 sequence: CASSTEWGKGYTF. CDR3 nucleotide sequence: TGTGCCAGCAGCACGGAGTGGGGAAAAGGCTACACCTTC.

The chain carries TRBV9 and TRBJ1-6, with TRBD1 matching over 9 bases. The germline V gene encodes CDR1 SGDLS and CDR2 YYNGEE. This CDR3 contains 16 residues. J gave up 7 bases and V 3 bases, and 8 bases lay outside the gene matches. In nucleotides, the CDR3 is TGTGCCAGCAGCGCAGGCTACAGGGGGCTCAATTCACCCCTCCACTTT. Amino acids: CASSAGYRGLNSPLHF.

The CDR3, as DNA: TGTGCCAGCACCGCGACAGGTGATAGCAATCAGCCCCAGCATTTT. Amino acid sequence: CASTATGDSNQPQHF. The rearrangement links TRBV18 to TRBJ1-5, with D perhaps TRBD1 (6 bases). The CDR3 spans 15 residues. From germline, CDR1 is KGHSH and CDR2 LQKENI. Trimming took 8 bases from V and 0 from J, leaving 14 bases between them.

V and J are TRBV6-5 and TRBJ2-7; no clear D gene. CDR1 is MNHEY, CDR2 SVGAGI, per germline. CDR3 length equals 14 residues. V was trimmed by 4 bases and J by 5 bases, leaving 15 bases between them. As DNA, the CDR3 is TGTGCCAGCAGTTCCCCGGGCCGTGCTAACGAGCAGTACTTC. Translation gives CASSSPGRANEQYF.

This rearrangement joins TRBV28 to TRBJ2-7; D assignment may be TRBD1 or TRBD2 (7 bases each). The CDR3 has 12 residues. The germline V gene encodes CDR1 MDHEN and CDR2 SYDVKM. Trimming removed 10 bases at V and 6 bases at J, with 16 bases between. CDR3 bases: TGTGCCACCCGACAGGGAGGGTTCGAGCAGTACTTC. Amino acid sequence: CATRQGGFEQYF.

V gene TRBV6-4 combines with J gene TRBJ1-1; a weak D match, TRBD1 (5 bases). The CDR3 length is 14 residues. The germline CDR1 and CDR2 sequences are MRHNA and SNTAGT. V lost 6 bases and J 3 bases, leaving 14 bases between the germline ends. CDR3: CASRRDLQDTEAFF. The CDR3, as DNA: TGTGCCAGCAGACGCGATCTACAGGACACTGAAGCTTTCTTT.

V is TRBV5-6 and J is TRBJ2-3; D ambiguous. V was clipped by 5 bases and J by 10 bases, with 20 bases between them. Germline V gene data show CDR1 as SGHDT and CDR2 as YYEEEE. The CDR3 extends over 14 amino acids. This chain's CDR3 is CASSFEQVLSAQYF. In DNA, the CDR3 is TGTGCCAGCAGTTTCGAGCAAGTTCTGAGTGCGCAGTATTTT.

As DNA, the CDR3 is TGTGCCAGCAGTTCCAGACAGGGGAAACTGTTTTTT. This sequence encodes CASSSRQGKLFF. V and J are TRBV28 and TRBJ1-4; 8 bases map to TRBD1. The CDR3 runs 12 residues. The germline V gene has CDR1 MDHEN and CDR2 SYDVKM. V was clipped by 4 bases and J by 11 bases; unmatched bases: 3.

This chain connects TRBV18 to TRBJ2-7; D not resolved. The CDR3 sequence is 14 residues long. Germline V CDR1 and CDR2: KGHSH, LQKENI. The V gene lost 3 bases and the J gene lost 0 bases, with 9 bases spanning the gap. The chain's CDR3 is CASSPLPPSYEQYF. CDR3 nucleotide sequence: TGTGCCAGCTCACCCCTACCCCCCTCCTACGAGCAGTACTTC.

The chain uses TRBV7-9 and TRBJ2-5, with 12 nucleotides matching TRBD2. Germline V CDR1 and CDR2: SEHNR, FQNEAQ (reference sequence). J was trimmed by 1 base and V by 5 bases; bases with no gene match: 8. This CDR3 region has 17 residues. CDR3 DNA: TGTGCCAGCAGCGAAGGGCGACTAGCGGGGGTCCAAGAGACCCAGTACTTC. It is translated as CASSEGRLAGVQETQYF.